What follows is one TCR beta chain and its context. These data come from a study of blood T cell repertoires in COVID-19. About the research overall: Sources were T cells, B-cell-depleted T cells, or PBMCs; the material itself was cDNA or gDNA.

CDR3 length: 14 residues. The authors' processing: Estimation of nucleated cell counts was performed using reference gene primer amplification. Profiled with immunoSEQ multiplex PCR; TCRdb holds only in-frame clones, not every one. The V and J calls and the clone size are those of that table, but D and trimming were determined from the DNA. The sample contains roughly 100,000 clones, around nine tenths of which appear only once. The sample taken for sequencing was peripheral blood. This clonotype originated in a man older than 75 with acute or convalescent COVID-19. The genes are TRBV12-1 and TRBJ1-2; the table assigns TRBD1, which was not confirmed against the DNA. TRBV12-1 is a recognized pseudogene. CDR3 residues: CASSKGAGNYGYTF. CDR3 bases: TGTGCCAGCAGCAAGGGGGCGGGTAACTATGGCTACACCTTC.